A selection of T cell receptor beta chains follows, all from one sample in a study of glioma-infiltrating T cells after dendritic cell vaccination. Measured with immunoSEQ multiplex PCR; TCRdb has only the in-frame clones, and not every one. The repertoire includes 70,000 to 95,000 clones, roughly 84% of them detected once, and 2% to 2.5% sits in the top ten. Sequences were derived from blood, sampled after dendritic cell vaccination. These receptors were collected from a human donor with glioblastoma. CDR3s include the opening cysteine and the closing phenylalanine or tryptophan. D genes are given only for firm matches. A row's size may be missing; if present it is once, few, many or a size class.

cdr3_length: 12; clone_size: -; v_call: TRBV2; d_call: -; j_call: TRBJ2-7; cdr3_aa: CASSNLGGEQYF; cdr3_nt: TGTGCCAGCTCAAATCTAGGGGGTGAGCAGTACTTC
cdr3_length: 16; clone_size: -; v_call: TRBV5-1; d_call: -; j_call: TRBJ2-7; cdr3_aa: CASSPGGDRASYEQYF; cdr3_nt: TGCGCCAGCAGCCCGGGGGGGGACAGGGCCTCCTACGAGCAGTACTTC
cdr3_length: 15; clone_size: -; v_call: TRBV5-1; d_call: TRBD1; j_call: TRBJ2-1; cdr3_aa: CASSFTGQLYNEQFF; cdr3_nt: TGCGCCAGCAGCTTCACGGGACAGCTTTACAATGAGCAGTTCTTC
cdr3_length: 13; clone_size: -; v_call: TRBV5-1; d_call: -; j_call: TRBJ2-5; cdr3_aa: CASSSRIAETQYF; cdr3_nt: TGCGCCAGCAGCTCCCGGATAGCGGAGACCCAGTACTTC
cdr3_length: 13; clone_size: -; v_call: TRBV6-5; d_call: -; j_call: TRBJ2-2; cdr3_aa: CAIYLINTGELFF; cdr3_nt: TGTGCCATCTACCTTATTAACACCGGGGAGCTGTTTTTT
cdr3_length: 18; clone_size: -; v_call: TRBV4-1; d_call: -; j_call: TRBJ2-2; cdr3_aa: CASSQTSLAATNTGELFF; cdr3_nt: TGCGCCAGCAGCCAGACCAGTTTAGCGGCGACGAACACCGGGGAGCTGTTTTTT
cdr3_length: 14; clone_size: -; v_call: TRBV29-1; d_call: -; j_call: TRBJ1-1; cdr3_aa: CSVVNRVANTEAFF; cdr3_nt: TGCAGCGTTGTCAACAGGGTCGCGAACACTGAAGCTTTCTTT
cdr3_length: 14; clone_size: -; v_call: TRBV2; d_call: TRBD2; j_call: TRBJ2-1; cdr3_aa: CASSFTSGLGEQFF; cdr3_nt: TGTGCCAGCAGTTTTACTAGCGGTCTTGGTGAGCAGTTCTTC
cdr3_length: 15; clone_size: -; v_call: TRBV6-5; d_call: TRBD1; j_call: TRBJ2-7; cdr3_aa: CASTRDSESSYEQHF; cdr3_nt: TGTGCCAGCACCCGGGACAGTGAAAGCTCCTACGAGCAGCACTTC
cdr3_length: 13; clone_size: -; v_call: TRBV28; d_call: TRBD1; j_call: TRBJ1-2; cdr3_aa: CASNPGTGNGYTF; cdr3_nt: TGTGCCAGCAACCCTGGGACAGGGAACGGCTACACCTTC
cdr3_length: 17; clone_size: -; v_call: TRBV6-1; d_call: TRBD1; j_call: TRBJ1-5; cdr3_aa: CASSGGLQGFGDQPQHF; cdr3_nt: TGTGCCAGCAGTGGGGGCTTACAGGGGTTCGGGGATCAGCCCCAGCATTTT
cdr3_length: 17; clone_size: -; v_call: TRBV5-4; d_call: TRBD1; j_call: TRBJ1-5; cdr3_aa: CASSDGQGAYSNQPQHF; cdr3_nt: TGTGCCAGCAGCGATGGACAGGGGGCTTATAGCAATCAGCCCCAGCATTTT
cdr3_length: 15; clone_size: -; v_call: TRBV5-1; d_call: -; j_call: TRBJ1-2; cdr3_aa: CASSPNGQPNYGYTF; cdr3_nt: TGCGCCAGCAGCCCAAATGGACAGCCTAACTATGGCTACACCTTC
cdr3_length: 12; clone_size: -; v_call: TRBV25-1; d_call: -; j_call: TRBJ2-7; cdr3_aa: CASSEPPFEQYF; cdr3_nt: TGTGCCAGCAGTGAACCCCCATTCGAGCAGTACTTC
cdr3_length: 16; clone_size: -; v_call: TRBV11-2; d_call: TRBD2; j_call: TRBJ2-7; cdr3_aa: CASSLRGTSGNYEQYF; cdr3_nt: TGTGCCAGCAGCTTAAGGGGGACTAGCGGGAACTACGAGCAGTACTTC
cdr3_length: 14; clone_size: -; v_call: TRBV12-5; d_call: TRBD1; j_call: TRBJ1-1; cdr3_aa: CASGQTGGNTEAFF; cdr3_nt: TGTGCTAGTGGTCAGACAGGGGGGAACACTGAAGCTTTCTTT
cdr3_length: 15; clone_size: -; v_call: TRBV9; d_call: -; j_call: TRBJ2-1; cdr3_aa: CASSVASADYNEQFF; cdr3_nt: TGTGCCAGCAGCGTAGCTAGCGCCGACTACAATGAGCAGTTCTTC
cdr3_length: 16; clone_size: once; v_call: TRBV4-1; d_call: TRBD1; j_call: TRBJ1-5; cdr3_aa: CASSQPGQGMGQPQHF; cdr3_nt: TGCGCCAGCAGCCAGCCGGGACAGGGCATGGGTCAGCCCCAGCATTTT
cdr3_length: 16; clone_size: -; v_call: TRBV19; d_call: TRBD2; j_call: TRBJ2-3; cdr3_aa: CASSLASGGATDTQYF; cdr3_nt: TGTGCCAGTAGCCTAGCTAGCGGGGGGGCCACAGATACGCAGTATTTT
cdr3_length: 14; clone_size: -; v_call: TRBV4-1; d_call: -; j_call: TRBJ1-3; cdr3_aa: CASSPLEAGNTIYF; cdr3_nt: TGCGCCAGCAGCCCCCTAGAGGCTGGAAACACCATATATTTT
cdr3_length: 19; clone_size: -; v_call: TRBV10-3; d_call: TRBD2; j_call: TRBJ2-3; cdr3_aa: CAISPTGTSGSRGTDTQYF; cdr3_nt: TGTGCCATCAGCCCCACCGGGACTAGCGGGAGTCGGGGCACAGATACGCAGTATTTT
cdr3_length: 15; clone_size: -; v_call: TRBV19; d_call: TRBD2; j_call: TRBJ2-3; cdr3_aa: CASSIALAGGYTQYF; cdr3_nt: TGTGCCAGTAGTATAGCGCTAGCGGGGGGCTATACGCAGTATTTT
cdr3_length: 13; clone_size: -; v_call: TRBV6-1; d_call: -; j_call: TRBJ2-1; cdr3_aa: CASILTGRNEQFF; cdr3_nt: TGTGCCAGCATTTTGACAGGGAGGAATGAGCAGTTCTTC
cdr3_length: 14; clone_size: -; v_call: TRBV7-2; d_call: TRBD2; j_call: TRBJ2-7; cdr3_aa: CASSLAGGSGEQYF; cdr3_nt: TGTGCCAGCAGCTTGGCGGGAGGGAGTGGAGAGCAGTACTTC
cdr3_length: 14; clone_size: once; v_call: TRBV28; d_call: TRBD1; j_call: TRBJ2-1; cdr3_aa: CASSLQGGPNEQFF; cdr3_nt: TGTGCCAGCAGTTTGCAAGGGGGCCCTAATGAGCAGTTCTTC
cdr3_length: 16; clone_size: -; v_call: TRBV9; d_call: TRBD1; j_call: TRBJ1-4; cdr3_aa: CASSRTSGTGGEKLFF; cdr3_nt: TGTGCCAGCAGCCGAACCTCCGGGACAGGGGGAGAAAAACTGTTTTTT
cdr3_length: 17; clone_size: -; v_call: TRBV6-1; d_call: TRBD1; j_call: TRBJ1-2; cdr3_aa: CASSDDTNRGLVGGYTF; cdr3_nt: TGTGCCAGCAGTGACGACACAAACAGGGGGCTAGTTGGGGGCTACACCTTC
cdr3_length: 14; clone_size: -; v_call: TRBV29-1; d_call: TRBD1; j_call: TRBJ2-7; cdr3_aa: CSARRAGTAYEQYF; cdr3_nt: TGCAGCGCCAGGAGAGCAGGGACAGCCTACGAGCAGTACTTC
cdr3_length: 12; clone_size: -; v_call: TRBV30; d_call: -; j_call: TRBJ1-1; cdr3_aa: CAWSRQIAEAFF; cdr3_nt: TGTGCCTGGAGTCGCCAGATCGCTGAAGCTTTCTTT
cdr3_length: 11; clone_size: -; v_call: TRBV6-1; d_call: -; j_call: TRBJ1-2; cdr3_aa: CASSPLSGYTF; cdr3_nt: TGTGCCAGCAGCCCTTTGTCGGGCTACACCTTC
cdr3_length: 13; clone_size: -; v_call: TRBV25-1; d_call: TRBD1; j_call: TRBJ1-1; cdr3_aa: CASQGDPRSGAFF; cdr3_nt: TGTGCCAGTCAGGGGGACCCTCGTTCTGGGGCTTTCTTT
cdr3_length: 13; clone_size: -; v_call: TRBV2; d_call: TRBD1; j_call: TRBJ1-1; cdr3_aa: CASRQGLNTEAFF; cdr3_nt: TGTGCCAGCCGACAGGGCTTGAACACTGAAGCTTTCTTT
cdr3_length: 14; clone_size: -; v_call: TRBV5-6; d_call: TRBD1; j_call: TRBJ2-7; cdr3_aa: CASSGVDRGYEQYF; cdr3_nt: TGTGCCAGCAGCGGCGTGGACAGGGGATACGAGCAGTACTTC
cdr3_length: 14; clone_size: -; v_call: TRBV7-9; d_call: -; j_call: TRBJ1-3; cdr3_aa: CASSSGTSGNTIYF; cdr3_nt: TGTGCCAGCAGCTCCGGGACTTCTGGAAACACCATATATTTT
cdr3_length: 12; clone_size: -; v_call: TRBV2; d_call: TRBD1; j_call: TRBJ2-7; cdr3_aa: CASSSTGYEQYF; cdr3_nt: TGTGCCAGCAGCTCGACAGGGTACGAGCAGTACTTC
cdr3_length: 14; clone_size: -; v_call: TRBV6-1; d_call: TRBD1; j_call: TRBJ2-7; cdr3_aa: CASSEGTGAYEQYF; cdr3_nt: TGTGCCAGCAGTGAGGGGACAGGGGCCTACGAGCAGTACTTC
cdr3_length: 13; clone_size: -; v_call: TRBV4-3; d_call: -; j_call: TRBJ1-1; cdr3_aa: CASSQVGGAEAFF; cdr3_nt: TGCGCCAGCAGCCAAGTGGGGGGGGCTGAAGCTTTCTTT
cdr3_length: 14; clone_size: -; v_call: TRBV11-2; d_call: TRBD1; j_call: TRBJ2-7; cdr3_aa: CASSRDRDGYEQYF; cdr3_nt: TGTGCCAGCAGCAGGGACAGGGATGGCTACGAGCAGTACTTC
cdr3_length: 15; clone_size: -; v_call: TRBV5-1; d_call: TRBD1; j_call: TRBJ1-2; cdr3_aa: CASSSTGGGIYGYTF; cdr3_nt: TGCGCCAGCAGCTCAACAGGGGGCGGTATCTATGGCTACACCTTC
cdr3_length: 14; clone_size: -; v_call: TRBV5-1; d_call: -; j_call: TRBJ2-3; cdr3_aa: CASSLVSSTDTQYF; cdr3_nt: TGCGCCAGCAGCTTGGTAAGCAGCACAGATACGCAGTATTTT
cdr3_length: 13; clone_size: -; v_call: TRBV7-2; d_call: -; j_call: TRBJ1-2; cdr3_aa: CASSFTPGDGYTF; cdr3_nt: TGTGCCAGCAGCTTCACCCCGGGGGATGGCTACACCTTC
cdr3_length: 15; clone_size: -; v_call: TRBV7-6; d_call: -; j_call: TRBJ2-7; cdr3_aa: CASSPLRLGPYEQYF; cdr3_nt: TGTGCCAGCAGCCCCCTCCGACTAGGACCTTACGAGCAGTACTTC
cdr3_length: 17; clone_size: -; v_call: TRBV5-6; d_call: -; j_call: TRBJ2-3; cdr3_aa: CASSLGGMAGSTDTQYF; cdr3_nt: TGTGCCAGCAGCTTGGGGGGGATGGCGGGAAGTACAGATACGCAGTATTTT
cdr3_length: 15; clone_size: -; v_call: TRBV2; d_call: TRBD2; j_call: TRBJ2-1; cdr3_aa: CAIVPTSGVHNEQFF; cdr3_nt: TGTGCCATCGTACCGACTAGCGGAGTCCACAATGAGCAGTTCTTC
cdr3_length: 13; clone_size: -; v_call: TRBV12-5; d_call: -; j_call: TRBJ2-3; cdr3_aa: CASGLPPVERQYF; cdr3_nt: TGTGCTAGTGGTTTGCCGCCGGTCGAAAGGCAGTATTTT
cdr3_length: 19; clone_size: -; v_call: TRBV30; d_call: TRBD2; j_call: TRBJ2-1; cdr3_aa: CAWSGGLAGGRGSYNEQFF; cdr3_nt: TGTGCCTGGAGTGGAGGACTAGCGGGAGGCCGAGGATCCTACAATGAGCAGTTCTTC
cdr3_length: 15; clone_size: -; v_call: TRBV25-1; d_call: TRBD1; j_call: TRBJ2-7; cdr3_aa: CASSDGAGGFYEQYF; cdr3_nt: TGTGCCAGCAGTGACGGGGCAGGGGGCTTTTACGAGCAGTACTTC